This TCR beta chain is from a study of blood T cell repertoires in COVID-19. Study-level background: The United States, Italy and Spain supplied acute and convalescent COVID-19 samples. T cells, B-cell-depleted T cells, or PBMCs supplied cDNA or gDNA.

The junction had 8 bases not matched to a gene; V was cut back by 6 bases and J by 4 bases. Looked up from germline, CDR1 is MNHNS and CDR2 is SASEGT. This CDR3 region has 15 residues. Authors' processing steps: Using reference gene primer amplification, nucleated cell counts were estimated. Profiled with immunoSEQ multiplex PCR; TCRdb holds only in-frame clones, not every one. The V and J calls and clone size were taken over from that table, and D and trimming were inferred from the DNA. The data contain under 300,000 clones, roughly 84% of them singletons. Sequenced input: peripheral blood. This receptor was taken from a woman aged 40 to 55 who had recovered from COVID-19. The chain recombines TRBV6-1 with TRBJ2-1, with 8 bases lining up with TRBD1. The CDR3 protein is CASRAGGETYNEQFF. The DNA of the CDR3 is TGTGCCAGCAGGGCAGGGGGCGAAACGTACAATGAGCAGTTCTTC.